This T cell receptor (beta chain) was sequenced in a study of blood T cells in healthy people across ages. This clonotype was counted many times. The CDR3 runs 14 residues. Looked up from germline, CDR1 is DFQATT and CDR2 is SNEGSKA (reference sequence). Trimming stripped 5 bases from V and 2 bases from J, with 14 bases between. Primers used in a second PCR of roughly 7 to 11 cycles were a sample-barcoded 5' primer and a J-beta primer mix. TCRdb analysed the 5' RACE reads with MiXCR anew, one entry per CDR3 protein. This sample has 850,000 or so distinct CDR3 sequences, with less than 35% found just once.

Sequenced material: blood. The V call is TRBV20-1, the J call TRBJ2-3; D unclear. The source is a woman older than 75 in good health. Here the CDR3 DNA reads TGCAGTGCTCAAGTCAGGTGGACCACAGATACGCAGTATTTT. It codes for CSAQVRWTTDTQYF.